These T cell receptor beta chains were read from a single sample in a study of control samples from healthy donors and cancer patients. Assay used: immunoSEQ multiplex PCR; TCRdb lists only in-frame clones, some missing. Of fewer than 130,000 clones in the sample, roughly 90% were seen once. What was sequenced was PBMCs. The receptors shown here come from an older woman with lung cancer. CDR3s include the opening cysteine and the closing phenylalanine or tryptophan. D genes are given only for firm matches. The listing skips clone size in some rows; elsewhere it reads once, few, many or a size class.

clone_size | j_call | d_call | v_call | cdr3_aa
NA | TRBJ1-5 | TRBD1 | TRBV6-1 | CASSERGQGINQPQHF
NA | TRBJ2-1 | NA | TRBV5-6 | CASSLGGRDPYNEQFF
few | TRBJ2-1 | TRBD1 | TRBV7-6 | CASSLNEIRGPSYNEQFF
NA | TRBJ1-2 | NA | TRBV3-1/TRBV3-2 | CASSQGGLNYGYTF
NA | TRBJ1-2 | NA | TRBV9 | CASSASSASGGYTF
NA | TRBJ1-2 | NA | TRBV7-8 | CASSTRSRRGGYTF
NA | TRBJ1-2 | NA | TRBV12-3/TRBV12-4 | CASSPTDNYGYTF
NA | TRBJ1-2 | NA | TRBV7-9 | CASSPNPSTDYGYTF
NA | TRBJ2-3 | TRBD2 | TRBV19 | CASSIGLAASTDTQYF
NA | TRBJ2-7 | NA | TRBV6-5 | CASSLGLWEQYF
NA | TRBJ1-5 | NA | TRBV4-2 | CASSQERAVGLQPQHF
NA | TRBJ2-1 | NA | TRBV7-8 | CASSISNEQFF
NA | TRBJ2-3 | TRBD2 | TRBV5-1 | CASSLAGHGTDTQYF
NA | TRBJ2-3 | NA | TRBV9 | CASSVAQSGFHTDTQYF
NA | TRBJ1-1 | NA | TRBV9 | CASSVDRNDRAFF
NA | TRBJ2-3 | NA | TRBV27 | CASSSTDTQYF
NA | TRBJ1-1 | TRBD1 | TRBV5-4 | CASSVQGLNTEAFF
NA | TRBJ2-7 | NA | TRBV5-6 | CASSLGTADYEQYF
NA | TRBJ2-1 | NA | TRBV24-1 | CATSDPLRGHNEQFF
NA | TRBJ1-5 | NA | TRBV3-1/TRBV3-2 | CASSQGGGQPQHF
NA | TRBJ1-2 | NA | TRBV6-5 | CASRKSGTTYGYTF
NA | TRBJ1-2 | TRBD1 | TRBV6-5 | CASSTGTVGLYGYTF
NA | TRBJ2-7 | NA | TRBV9 | CASSVILGTPKADEQYF
NA | TRBJ2-1 | NA | TRBV6-6 | CASSYSRGGEGYEQFF
NA | TRBJ2-2 | NA | TRBV14 | CASSLINTGELFF
NA | TRBJ1-1 | TRBD1 | TRBV6-1 | CASSVTWTGGASTEAFF
NA | TRBJ1-5 | TRBD1 | TRBV18 | CASSTGTGGKVYQPQHF
NA | TRBJ2-5 | NA | TRBV4-1 | CASSQGAGEETQYF
NA | TRBJ2-3 | TRBD1 | TRBV19 | CASSLAGTGGVDTQYF
NA | TRBJ2-5 | TRBD1 | TRBV19 | CASTGPQGARETQYF
NA | TRBJ2-7 | NA | TRBV7-9 | CASSLSMGGAGYEQYF
NA | TRBJ1-6 | NA | TRBV2 | CASSENGPNSPLHF
NA | TRBJ2-3 | NA | TRBV9 | CASSTRYREDTQYF
NA | TRBJ1-5 | TRBD1 | TRBV4-1 | CASTRGTEGQPQHF
NA | TRBJ1-1 | NA | TRBV19 | CASFTRGGLNTEAFF
NA | TRBJ2-3 | NA | TRBV6-2/TRBV6-3 | CASSYSRGAVDTQYF
NA | TRBJ1-5 | NA | TRBV18 | CASSPQIQGEFSNQPQHF